This TCR beta chain derives from a study of monozygotic twins with inflammatory bowel disease. Study-wide findings and caveats: Telling apart the different T cell subtypes was not possible.

Germline loops: CDR1 SGHNT, CDR2 YYREEE (reference sequence). This CDR3 comprises 15 residues. About this clonotype itself: Its matching antigen is unknown.

Making each TCR library took 3,500 to 4,500 ng of total RNA. TCRdb derives one entry per CDR3 protein from the 5' RACE reads, leaving out DNA. Recorded for this sample: around 400,000 distinct CDR3 sequences. Sequenced: blood. The clonotype originates from a human donor with ulcerative colitis or Crohn's disease, or a healthy co-twin of an affected twin (not recorded which). The chain has TRBV5-4 and TRBJ2-7. The CDR3 sequence is CASSLAGVIPYEQYF.